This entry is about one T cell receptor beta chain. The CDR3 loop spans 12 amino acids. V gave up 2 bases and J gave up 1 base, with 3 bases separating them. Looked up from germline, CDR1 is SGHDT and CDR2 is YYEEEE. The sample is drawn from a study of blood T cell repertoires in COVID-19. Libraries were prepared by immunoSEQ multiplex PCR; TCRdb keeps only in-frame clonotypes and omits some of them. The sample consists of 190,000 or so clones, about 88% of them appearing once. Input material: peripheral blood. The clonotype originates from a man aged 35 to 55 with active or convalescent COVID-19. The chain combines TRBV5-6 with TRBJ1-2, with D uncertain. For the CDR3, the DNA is TGTGCCAGCAGCTTCAATAACTATGGCTACACCTTC. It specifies CASSFNNYGYTF.